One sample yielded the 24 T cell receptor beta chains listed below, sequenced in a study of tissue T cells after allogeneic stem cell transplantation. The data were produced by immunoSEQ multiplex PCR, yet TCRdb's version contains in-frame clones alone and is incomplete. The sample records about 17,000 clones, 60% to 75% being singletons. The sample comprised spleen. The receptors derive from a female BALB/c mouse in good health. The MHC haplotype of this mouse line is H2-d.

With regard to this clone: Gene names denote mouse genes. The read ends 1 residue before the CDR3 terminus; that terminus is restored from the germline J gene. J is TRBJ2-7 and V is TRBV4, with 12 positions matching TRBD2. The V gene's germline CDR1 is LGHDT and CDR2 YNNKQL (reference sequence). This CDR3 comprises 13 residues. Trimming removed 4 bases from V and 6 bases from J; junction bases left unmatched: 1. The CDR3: CASSWDWGVEQYF. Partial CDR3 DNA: TGTGCCAGCAGCTGGGACTGGGGGGTTGAACAGTAC.

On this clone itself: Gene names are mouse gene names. The CDR3: CAWSLEQDTEVFF. The sequenced CDR3 bases are TGTGCCTGGAGTCTAGAACAGGACACAGAAGTCTTC. The rearrangement links TRBV31 to TRBJ1-1, with D maybe TRBD1 (5 bases). The CDR3 end lies 1 residue beyond the end of the read and is filled in from the germline J gene. The CDR3 runs to 13 residues. Germline lookup yields CDR1 GKSSPN and CDR2 SITVG. Trimming pared 0 bases from V and 3 bases from J, leaving 8 bases between.

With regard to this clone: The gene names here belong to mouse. CDR3 DNA (partial): TGTGCCGGACAGGGGGCGTTTGGAAATACGCTCTAT. Residues: CAGQGAFGNTLY. The complete CDR3 protein is CAGQGAFGNTLYF. The V call is TRBV31, the J call TRBJ1-3, with 11 bases matching TRBD1. The read is 1 residue too short to cover the CDR3 end, so that end is filled in from the germline J gene. Germline values: CDR1 GKSSPN, CDR2 SITVG. With 8 bases clipped from V and 3 bases from J, the junction kept 3 bases outside the gene matches. This CDR3 spans 13 amino acids.

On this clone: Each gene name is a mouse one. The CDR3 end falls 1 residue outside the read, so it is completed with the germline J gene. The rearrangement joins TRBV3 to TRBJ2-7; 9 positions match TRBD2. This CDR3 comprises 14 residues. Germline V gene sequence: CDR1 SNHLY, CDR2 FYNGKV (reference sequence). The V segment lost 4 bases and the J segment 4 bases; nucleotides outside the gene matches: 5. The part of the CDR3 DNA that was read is TGTGCCAGCAGCTCCGGGACTGGGATATATGAACAGTAC. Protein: CASSSGTGIYEQY. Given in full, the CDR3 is CASSSGTGIYEQYF.

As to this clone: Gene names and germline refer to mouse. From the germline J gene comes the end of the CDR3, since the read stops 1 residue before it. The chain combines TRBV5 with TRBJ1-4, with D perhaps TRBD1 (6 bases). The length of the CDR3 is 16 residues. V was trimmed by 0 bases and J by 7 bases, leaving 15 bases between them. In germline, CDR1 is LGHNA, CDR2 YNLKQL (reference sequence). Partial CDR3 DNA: TGTGCCAGCAGCCAAGATTGGGGGCGCAGAGGCGAAAGATTATTT. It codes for CASSQDWGRRGERLF. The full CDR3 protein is CASSQDWGRRGERLFF.

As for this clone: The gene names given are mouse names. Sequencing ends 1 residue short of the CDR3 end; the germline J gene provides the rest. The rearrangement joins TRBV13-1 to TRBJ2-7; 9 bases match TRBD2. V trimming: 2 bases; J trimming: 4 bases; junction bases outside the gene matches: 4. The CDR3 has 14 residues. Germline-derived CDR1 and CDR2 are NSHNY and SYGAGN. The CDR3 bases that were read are TGTGCCAGCAGTGAAGTTCTGGGGGGGTATGAACAGTAC. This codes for CASSEVLGGYEQY. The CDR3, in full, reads CASSEVLGGYEQYF.

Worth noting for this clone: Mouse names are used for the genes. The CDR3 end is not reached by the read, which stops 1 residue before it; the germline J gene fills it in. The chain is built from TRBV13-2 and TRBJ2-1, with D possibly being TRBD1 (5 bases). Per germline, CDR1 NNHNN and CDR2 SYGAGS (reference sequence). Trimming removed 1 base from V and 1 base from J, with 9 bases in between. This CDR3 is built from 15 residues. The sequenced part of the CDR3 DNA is TGTGCCAGCGGTGATCAGGACACCAACTATGCTGAGCAGTTC. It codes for CASGDQDTNYAEQF. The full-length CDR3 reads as CASGDQDTNYAEQFF.

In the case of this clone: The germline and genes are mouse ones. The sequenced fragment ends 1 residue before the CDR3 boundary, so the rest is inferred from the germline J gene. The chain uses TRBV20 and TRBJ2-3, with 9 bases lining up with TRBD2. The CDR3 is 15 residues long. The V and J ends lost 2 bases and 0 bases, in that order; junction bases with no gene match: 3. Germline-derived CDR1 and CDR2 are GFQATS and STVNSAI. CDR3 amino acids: CGARNWGVSAETLYF. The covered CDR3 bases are TGTGGTGCTAGGAACTGGGGGGTTAGTGCAGAAACGCTGTAT.

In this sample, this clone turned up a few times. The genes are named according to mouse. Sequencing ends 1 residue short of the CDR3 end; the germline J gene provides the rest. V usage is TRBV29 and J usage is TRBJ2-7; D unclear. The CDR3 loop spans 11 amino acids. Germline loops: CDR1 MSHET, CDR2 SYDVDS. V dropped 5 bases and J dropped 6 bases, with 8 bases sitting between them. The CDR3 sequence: CASSPLLEQYF. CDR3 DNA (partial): TGTGCTAGCAGTCCCCTGCTTGAACAGTAC.

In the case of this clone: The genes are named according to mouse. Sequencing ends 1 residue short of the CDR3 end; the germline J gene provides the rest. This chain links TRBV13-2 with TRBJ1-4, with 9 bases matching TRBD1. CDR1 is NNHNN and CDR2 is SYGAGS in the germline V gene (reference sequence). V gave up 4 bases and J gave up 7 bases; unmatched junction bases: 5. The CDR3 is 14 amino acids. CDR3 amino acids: CASGSGTGSERLFF. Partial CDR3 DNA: TGTGCCAGCGGTTCCGGGACAGGGAGCGAAAGATTATTT.

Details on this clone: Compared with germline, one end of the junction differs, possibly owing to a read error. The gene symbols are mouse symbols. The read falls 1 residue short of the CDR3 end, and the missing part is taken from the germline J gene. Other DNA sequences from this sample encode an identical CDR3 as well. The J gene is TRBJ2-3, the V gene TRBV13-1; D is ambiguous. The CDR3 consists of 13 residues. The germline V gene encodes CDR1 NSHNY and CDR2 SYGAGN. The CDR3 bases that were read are TGTGCCAGCAGTGACAATAGTGCGGAAACGCTGTAT. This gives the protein CASSDNSAETLY. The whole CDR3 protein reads CASSDNSAETLYF.

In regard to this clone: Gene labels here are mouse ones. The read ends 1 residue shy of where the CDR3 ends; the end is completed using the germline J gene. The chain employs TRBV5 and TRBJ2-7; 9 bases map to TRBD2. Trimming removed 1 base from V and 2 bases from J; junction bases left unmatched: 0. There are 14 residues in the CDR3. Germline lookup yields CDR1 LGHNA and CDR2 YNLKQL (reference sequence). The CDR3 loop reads CASSQGTGAYEQYF. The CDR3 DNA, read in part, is TGTGCCAGCAGCCAAGGGACTGGGGCCTATGAACAGTAC.

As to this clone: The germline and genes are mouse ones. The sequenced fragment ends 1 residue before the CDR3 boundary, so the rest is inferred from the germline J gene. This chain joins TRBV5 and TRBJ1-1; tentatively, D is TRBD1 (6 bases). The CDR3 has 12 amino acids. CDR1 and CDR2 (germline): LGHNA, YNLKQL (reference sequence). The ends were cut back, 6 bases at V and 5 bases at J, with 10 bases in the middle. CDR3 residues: CASSLGQTEVFF. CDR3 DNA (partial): TGTGCCAGCAGTCTGGGACAAACAGAAGTCTTC.

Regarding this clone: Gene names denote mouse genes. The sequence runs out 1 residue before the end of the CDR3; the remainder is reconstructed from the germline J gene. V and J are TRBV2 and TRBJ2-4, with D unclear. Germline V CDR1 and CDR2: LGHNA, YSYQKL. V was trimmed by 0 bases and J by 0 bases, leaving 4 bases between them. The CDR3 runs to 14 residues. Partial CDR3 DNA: TGTGCCAGCAGCCAAGACGGTAGTCAAAACACCTTGTAC. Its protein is CASSQDGSQNTLY. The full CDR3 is CASSQDGSQNTLYF.

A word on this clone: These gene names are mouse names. This chain's CDR3 is CASSILKNTLYF. The covered CDR3 bases are TGTGCCAGCAGTATTTTGAAAAACACCTTGTAC. This chain links TRBV19 with TRBJ2-4; D unclear. The CDR3 goes on 1 residue after the read ends, and that part is filled in from the germline J gene. The CDR3 runs 12 residues. Germline CDR1 reads FNHDT; CDR2 reads SITEND (reference sequence). With 2 bases removed from V and 4 bases from J, the gap between germline ends came to 5 bases.

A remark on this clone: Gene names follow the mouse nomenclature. The covered CDR3 bases are TGTGCCTGGAGTCTAAGGGGATCTGGAAATACGCTCTAT. It is translated as CAWSLRGSGNTLY. The entire CDR3 protein is CAWSLRGSGNTLYF. The gene calls are TRBV31 and TRBJ1-3; a possible D gene is TRBD1 (5 bases). The read gets to within 1 residue of the CDR3 end, and the germline J gene fills in the rest. V was pared by 0 bases and J by 1 base, with 7 bases between. The CDR3 loop spans 14 amino acids. Germline V CDR1 and CDR2: GKSSPN, SITVG.

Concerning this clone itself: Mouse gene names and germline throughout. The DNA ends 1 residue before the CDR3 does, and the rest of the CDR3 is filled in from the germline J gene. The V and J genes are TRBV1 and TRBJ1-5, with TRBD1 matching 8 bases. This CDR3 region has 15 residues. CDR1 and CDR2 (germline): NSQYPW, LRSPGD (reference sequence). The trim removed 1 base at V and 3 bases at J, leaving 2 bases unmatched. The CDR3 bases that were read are TGCACCTGCAGTGCAGTCAGGGGGCTCAACCAGGCTCCGCTT. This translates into CTCSAVRGLNQAPL. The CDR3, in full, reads CTCSAVRGLNQAPLF.

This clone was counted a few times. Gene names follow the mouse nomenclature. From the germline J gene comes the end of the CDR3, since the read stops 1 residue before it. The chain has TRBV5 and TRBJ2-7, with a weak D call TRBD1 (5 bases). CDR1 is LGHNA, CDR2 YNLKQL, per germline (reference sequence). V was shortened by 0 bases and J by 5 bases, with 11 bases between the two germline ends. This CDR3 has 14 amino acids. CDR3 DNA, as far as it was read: TGTGCCAGCAGCCAAGATAAGGGGAGGGATGAACAGTAC. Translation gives CASSQDKGRDEQY. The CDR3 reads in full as CASSQDKGRDEQYF.

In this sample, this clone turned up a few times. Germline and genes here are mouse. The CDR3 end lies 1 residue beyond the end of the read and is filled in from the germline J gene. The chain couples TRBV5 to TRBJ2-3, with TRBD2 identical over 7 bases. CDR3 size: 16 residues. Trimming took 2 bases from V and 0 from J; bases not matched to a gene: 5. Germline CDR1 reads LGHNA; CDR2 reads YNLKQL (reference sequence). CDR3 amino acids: CASSQSWGTSAETLYF. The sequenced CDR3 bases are TGTGCCAGCAGCCAATCCTGGGGGACTAGTGCAGAAACGCTGTAT.

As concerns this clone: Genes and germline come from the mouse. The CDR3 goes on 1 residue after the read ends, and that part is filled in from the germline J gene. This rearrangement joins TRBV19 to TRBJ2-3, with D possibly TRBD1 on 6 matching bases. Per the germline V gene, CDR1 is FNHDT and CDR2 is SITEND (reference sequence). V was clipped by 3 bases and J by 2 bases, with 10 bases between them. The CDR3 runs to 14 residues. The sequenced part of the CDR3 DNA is TGTGCCAGCAGTAAAAACAGGGCTGCAGAAACGCTGTAT. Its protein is CASSKNRAAETLY. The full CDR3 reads CASSKNRAAETLYF.

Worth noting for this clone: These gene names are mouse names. Partial CDR3 DNA: TGTGCCAGCGGTGATGCCTGGGGGGGCCAAGACACCCAGTAC. Amino acid sequence: CASGDAWGGQDTQY. The full CDR3 protein reads CASGDAWGGQDTQYF. The rearrangement uses TRBV13-2 and TRBJ2-5, with 9 nucleotides matching TRBD2. The CDR3 extends 1 residue past the end of the read, so its final part is completed from the germline J gene. This CDR3 is 15 amino acids long. With 0 bases clipped from V and 2 bases from J, the junction kept 1 base outside the gene matches. Germline V gene lookup returns CDR1 NNHNN and CDR2 SYGAGS (reference sequence).

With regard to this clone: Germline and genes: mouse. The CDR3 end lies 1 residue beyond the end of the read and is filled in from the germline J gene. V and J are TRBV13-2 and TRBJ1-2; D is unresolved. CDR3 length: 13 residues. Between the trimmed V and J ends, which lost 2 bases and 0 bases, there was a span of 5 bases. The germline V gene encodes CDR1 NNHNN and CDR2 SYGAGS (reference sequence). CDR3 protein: CASGDQANSDYTF. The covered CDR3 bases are TGTGCCAGCGGTGACCAGGCAAACTCCGACTACACC.

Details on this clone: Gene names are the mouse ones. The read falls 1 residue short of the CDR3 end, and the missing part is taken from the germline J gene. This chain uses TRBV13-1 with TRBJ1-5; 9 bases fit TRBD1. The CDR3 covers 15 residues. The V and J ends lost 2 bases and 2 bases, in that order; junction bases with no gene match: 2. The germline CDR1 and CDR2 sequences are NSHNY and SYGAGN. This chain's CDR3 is CASSETGGDNQAPLF. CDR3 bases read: TGTGCCAGCAGTGAAACAGGGGGCGACAACCAGGCTCCGCTT.

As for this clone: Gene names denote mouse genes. Incomplete CDR3 DNA: TGTGCCAGCAGGCAGGGGGCGAGGTCCGAAAGATTATTT. It yields the protein CASRQGARSERLF. The whole CDR3 protein is CASRQGARSERLFF. The chain couples TRBV13-1 to TRBJ1-4; 8 bases agree with TRBD1. The CDR3 goes on 1 residue after the read ends, and that part is filled in from the germline J gene. Per the germline V gene, CDR1 is NSHNY and CDR2 is SYGAGN. The V segment lost 5 bases and the J segment 7 bases; nucleotides outside the gene matches: 7. The CDR3 is 14 residues long.